The clone carrying this TCR beta chain was observed a handful of times. Its antigen is not known. TCRdb analysed the RT-PCR reads with MiXCR anew, one entry per CDR3 protein. Among around 570,000 distinct CDR3 sequences listed, about 8% were seen once. V dropped 0 bases and J dropped 0; count of bases not matched to a gene: 6. Germline V gives CDR1 DFQATT, CDR2 SNEGSKA (reference sequence). The length of the CDR3 is 16 residues. The record originates from a study of response to subunit inactivated influenza vaccine. Study outcomes and limitations: Authors suggested few new T cells are recruited by each seasonal influenza vaccination.

V is TRBV20-1 and J is TRBJ2-5, with 8 bases that match TRBD2. This TCR was sampled from a man between 50 and 70 years old who received an inactivated influenza vaccine. Sequenced material: PBMCs from blood, taken around 25 months after vaccination. The CDR3 sequence: CSAREGERGYQETQYF. CDR3 sequence (DNA): TGCAGTGCTAGAGAAGGAGAGCGGGGGTACCAAGAGACCCAGTACTTC.